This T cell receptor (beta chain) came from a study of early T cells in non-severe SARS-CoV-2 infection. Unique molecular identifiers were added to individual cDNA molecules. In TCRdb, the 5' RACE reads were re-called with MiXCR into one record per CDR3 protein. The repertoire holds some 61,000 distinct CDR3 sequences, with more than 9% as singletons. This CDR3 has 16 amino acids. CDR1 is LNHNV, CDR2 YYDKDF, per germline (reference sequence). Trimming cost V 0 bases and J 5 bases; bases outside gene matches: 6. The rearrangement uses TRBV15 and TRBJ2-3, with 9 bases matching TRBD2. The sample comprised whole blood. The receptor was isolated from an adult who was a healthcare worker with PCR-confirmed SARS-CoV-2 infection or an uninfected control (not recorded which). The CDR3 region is CATSREPSGVKDTQYF. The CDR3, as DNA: TGTGCCACCAGCAGAGAGCCTAGCGGGGTGAAAGATACGCAGTATTTT.